This T cell receptor (beta chain) was sequenced during a study of T-cell reconstitution after alpha-beta-depleted transplantation in children (dated by TCRdb to the mid-2010s). Study-wide context: The study quantitatively tracked T-cell immune reconstitution after TCRalphabeta/CD19-depleted allogeneic hematopoietic cell transplantation in children using TCR repertoire profiling. On the study overall, not on this receptor specifically: In some patients, high TCRbeta diversity at day 60 was attributed to recipient T cells and intrathymic progenitors that had survived conditioning. Over the following months the frequencies of hyperexpanded clones went down, and after one year T-cell counts and TCRbeta diversity were mostly credited to newly produced T cells. The apparently early recovery of alphabetaT-cell counts about two months after transplant reportedly depended on only several hundred rapidly expanded clones that came from non-depleted graft cells.

From cysteine to phenylalanine, the CDR3 is 14 amino acids long. The CDR3 DNA has 42 bases and is translated from base 1. V trim: 2 bases; J trim: 5 bases; unmatched bases: 6. CDR1 and CDR2 are drawn from the germline V gene: SQVTM, ANQGSEA. The treatment or condition label of this sample denotes: allogeneic hematopoietic cell transplantation with graft depleted of TCRalphabeta T cells and CD19 B cells. The transplant recipients were children given TCRalphabeta/CD19-depleted allogeneic hematopoietic cell grafts. This clonotype was observed a handful of times. The antigen this receptor binds is unknown. Base quality data are lacking; no much larger clone is found one base away. To prepare the library, PCR was applied. The instrument was an Illumina HiSeq 2500. TCR library preparation used molecular barcoding, with unique molecular identifiers applied to normalize quantification of the TCRbeta repertoire. TCRdb passed the public sequencing reads through fastp at Q25 and MiXCR, retaining productive beta sequences. CDR3 protein sequences are deduplicated, and each keeps its most common genes and DNA. For this sample there are a few hundred thousand distinct CDR3 sequences; 10% to 15% appear just once. Together, the top ten hold around 2.2% of the sample.

This receptor chain uses TRBV29-1 and TRBJ2-1; 7 bases in the middle match TRBD2. The specimen was PBMCs, mostly from graft donor cells, collected 360 days after TCRalphabeta/CD19-depleted stem cell transplant. The TCR was taken from a male patient younger than 18 who had a stem cell transplant for acute myeloid leukemia, so the T cells may come from the graft donor. The DNA is TGCAGCGTTGAAAGGTTGAGCGGGGACAATGAGCAGTTCTTC. Translation gives CSVERLSGDNEQFF.